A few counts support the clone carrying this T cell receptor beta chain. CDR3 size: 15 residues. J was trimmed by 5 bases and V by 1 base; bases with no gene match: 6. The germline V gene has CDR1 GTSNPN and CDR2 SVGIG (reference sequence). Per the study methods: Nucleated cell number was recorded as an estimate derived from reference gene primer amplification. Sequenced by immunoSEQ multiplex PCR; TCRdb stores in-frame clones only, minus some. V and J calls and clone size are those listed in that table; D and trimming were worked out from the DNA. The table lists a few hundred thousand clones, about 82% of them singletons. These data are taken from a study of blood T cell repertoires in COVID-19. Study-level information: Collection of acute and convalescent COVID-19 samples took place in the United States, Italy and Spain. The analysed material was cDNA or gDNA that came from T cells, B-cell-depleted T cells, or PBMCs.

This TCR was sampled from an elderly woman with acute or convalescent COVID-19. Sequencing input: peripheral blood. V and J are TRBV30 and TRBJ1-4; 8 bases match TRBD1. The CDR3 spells CAWSALTGENEKLFF. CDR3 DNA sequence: TGTGCCTGGAGTGCCCTGACAGGGGAAAATGAAAAACTGTTTTTT.